This TCR beta chain came from a study of cytomegalovirus exposure and HLA in healthy donors. Overall study context: Among 398 genotyped donors, approximately 80% fell in the Caucasian-associated ancestry cluster. Overall study results and limits: Follow-up analysis later connected one missense variant in DCLRE1C with trimming of TCR beta V- and J-genes.

Sampled while nominally healthy, donors likely had unrecorded immune exposures. Regarding this clone: The antigen is not known. A junction end diverges from the germline sequence, so it may reflect a read error.

Germline CDR1 is MDHEN and CDR2 is SYDVKM. The CDR3 runs 15 residues. Vbeta (60) and Jbeta (13) primers were used in the PCR. Method: immunoSEQ multiplex PCR; TCRdb's copy keeps in-frame clones and lacks some. This sample has some 200,000 clones, with 65% to 80% found just once. The sample comprised PBMCs. The genes are TRBV28 and TRBJ2-7; the match to TRBD2 covers 16 bases. The receptor's source is a man in his fifties in good health and CMV-seronegative. This CDR3 is CASSFGTSGRAPGNF. The CDR3 DNA reads as TGTGCCAGCAGTTTTGGGACTAGCGGGAGGGCCCCCGGAAACTTC.